This is a list of T cell receptor beta chains from one sample in a study of post-analysis software for immune sequencing data. TCRdb re-called the PCR reads through MiXCR, storing one row per CDR3 protein. Among 650,000 to 850,000 distinct CDR3 sequences listed, roughly 50% were seen once. The sequenced sample consisted of blood. Receptors were obtained from a girl aged 10 to 17 with multiple sclerosis. Both conserved end residues are part of each CDR3. The D gene is left open where the match is weak. The size field is filled for only some rows; it gives once, few, many or a size class.

abundance: few
d_gene: .
v_gene: TRBV6-5
j_gene: TRBJ1-5
CDR3nt: TGTGCCAGCAGAAGCGGACAGAGCGGCAATCAGCCCCAGCATTTT
CDR3aa: CASRSGQSGNQPQHF

abundance: .
d_gene: .
v_gene: TRBV20-1
j_gene: TRBJ2-7
CDR3nt: TGCAGTGCTAGAAGGCAGCCCAACGAGCAGTACTTC
CDR3aa: CSARRQPNEQYF

abundance: few
d_gene: TRBD1
v_gene: TRBV7-2
j_gene: TRBJ2-5
CDR3nt: TGTGCCAGCACCAGACAGGGGATCGAGACCCAGTACTTC
CDR3aa: CASTRQGIETQYF

abundance: .
d_gene: .
v_gene: TRBV7-9
j_gene: TRBJ2-7
CDR3nt: TGTGCCAGCAGCCAAAGCGGGGACAGGTTTTACGAGCAGTACTTC
CDR3aa: CASSQSGDRFYEQYF

abundance: .
d_gene: .
v_gene: TRBV5-1
j_gene: TRBJ2-1
CDR3nt: TGCGCCAGCAGCTTGGCTACGGGCTCCTACAATGAGCAGTTCTTC
CDR3aa: CASSLATGSYNEQFF

abundance: .
d_gene: .
v_gene: TRBV4-1
j_gene: TRBJ2-1
CDR3nt: TGCGCCAGCTCGATTCCCGCGGTTTATGAGCAGTTCTTC
CDR3aa: CASSIPAVYEQFF

abundance: .
d_gene: .
v_gene: TRBV15
j_gene: TRBJ2-5
CDR3nt: TGTGACACCAGCAGTTACAGCCGGGGCATCGGGGGCGAGACCCAGTACTTC
CDR3aa: CDTSSYSRGIGGETQYF

abundance: .
d_gene: TRBD1
v_gene: TRBV6-5
j_gene: TRBJ2-6
CDR3nt: TGTGCCAGCAGTTACCCGGGACAGGGATTCTCTGGGGCCAACGTCCTGACTTTC
CDR3aa: CASSYPGQGFSGANVLTF

abundance: .
d_gene: .
v_gene: TRBV7-9
j_gene: TRBJ1-2
CDR3nt: TGTGCCAGCAGCCCCACAGAATTCTATGGCTACACCTTC
CDR3aa: CASSPTEFYGYTF

abundance: once
d_gene: .
v_gene: TRBV2
j_gene: TRBJ1-4
CDR3nt: TGTGCCAGCAGTGATCCGAGACCTAATGAAAAACTGTTTTTT
CDR3aa: CASSDPRPNEKLFF